Presented here are 13 T cell receptor beta chains from one specimen sequenced in a study of T-cell memory formation after mild COVID-19. TCRdb redid the calling of the 5' RACE reads with MiXCR, one entry per CDR3 protein. The sample holds about 400,000 distinct CDR3 sequences, less than 25% seen once. The sequencing sample was made of PBMCs or a T cell subset sorted from them (not recorded which). The receptors were gathered from an adult woman who had mild COVID-19 (a few samples of this study predate the infection). Cell type and time point are not known.

V usage is TRBV13 and J usage is TRBJ1-2; D is possibly TRBD1 (5 bases). V gave up 2 bases and J gave up 1 base, with 11 bases separating them. CDR1 is PRHDT, CDR2 FYEKMQ, per germline (reference sequence). This CDR3 is 15 amino acids long. The CDR3 protein is CASSLQGDFNYGYTF. The CDR3 DNA is TGTGCCAGCAGCTTACAAGGGGACTTTAACTATGGCTACACCTTC. Full variable domain (remainder filled in from reference TRBV13 and TRBJ1-2): AAGVIQSPRHLIKEKRETATLKCYPIPRHDTVYWYQQGPGQDPQFLISFYEKMQSDKGSIPDRFSAQQFSDYHSELNMSSLELGDSALYFCASSLQGDFNYGYTFGSGTRLTVV.

The chain joins TRBV4-1 to TRBJ2-1; tentative D call: TRBD1 (6 bases). V lost 4 bases and J 10 bases, leaving 17 bases between the germline ends. CDR1 is MGHRA and CDR2 is YSYEKL in the germline V gene. CDR3 length: 14 residues. CDR3 region: CASSPWGSTGEQFF. CDR3 nucleotide sequence: TGCGCCAGCAGCCCATGGGGGTCCACAGGGGAGCAGTTCTTC.

CDR3 DNA: TGTGCCAGCAGCCGGGACGTCTACGAGCAGTACTTC. Translated: CASSRDVYEQYF. V is TRBV7-9 and J is TRBJ2-7; the D gene could be TRBD1 or TRBD2 (5 bases each). Germline V CDR1 and CDR2: SEHNR, FQNEAQ (reference sequence). V was pared by 5 bases and J by 3 bases, with 8 bases between. CDR3 length: 12 amino acids.

This clonotype was counted a few times. The chain uses TRBV11-2 and TRBJ2-1; the D gene is possibly TRBD1 (5 bases). The CDR3 is 11 amino acids. V was clipped by 9 bases and J by 6 bases, with 9 bases between them. Per germline, CDR1 SGHAT and CDR2 FQNNGV. The chain's CDR3 is CASSTGNEQFF. The CDR3 bases are TGTGCCAGTAGTACAGGCAATGAGCAGTTCTTC.

This clonotype came up many times. V usage is TRBV5-1 and J usage is TRBJ2-1, with 8 bases lining up with TRBD2. Germline V lookup: CDR1 SGHRS, CDR2 YFSETQ. This CDR3 is built from 14 residues. Trimming took 4 bases from V and 9 from J; bases not matched to a gene: 9. The CDR3 bases are TGCGCCAGCAGCAACGGGGGGGCTTGGCCTGAGCAGTTCTTC. Its protein product is CASSNGGAWPEQFF.

The V gene is TRBV6-2 or TRBV6-3, the J gene TRBJ1-2, with 8 positions matching TRBD1. The V and J ends lost 2 bases and 3 bases, in that order; junction bases with no gene match: 5. The CDR3 is made up of 15 amino acids. Germline lookup yields CDR1 MNHEY and CDR2 SVGEGT. The CDR3 DNA follows: TGTGCCAGCAGTTACCGGGACAGGAGGCACTATGGCTACACCTTC. Residues: CASSYRDRRHYGYTF.

This clonotype has only a few counts. The chain combines TRBV12-5 with TRBJ2-7, with D perhaps TRBD1 (5 bases). Trimming took off 4 bases at V and 1 base at J, with 11 bases between the two ends. CDR3 length: 14 residues. The germline V gene encodes CDR1 LGHNT and CDR2 FRNRAP. This chain's CDR3 is CASGWGRQSYEQYF. The CDR3 region has the DNA TGTGCTAGTGGTTGGGGCCGACAGTCCTACGAGCAGTACTTC.

The sample holds many counts of this clonotype. This chain joins TRBV6-5 and TRBJ1-6, with 7 bases identical to TRBD1. Germline V gene sequence: CDR1 MNHEY, CDR2 SVGAGI. This CDR3 region has 14 residues. V lost 6 bases to trimming and J lost 7 bases; unmatched junction nucleotides: 6. The CDR3 loop is CASRKGQENSPLHF. Here the CDR3 DNA reads TGTGCCAGCAGAAAAGGACAGGAGAATTCACCCCTCCACTTT.

This chain links TRBV7-6 with TRBJ2-3, with 10 bases lining up with TRBD2. With 1 base clipped from V and 5 bases from J, the junction kept 6 bases outside the gene matches. Per the germline V gene, CDR1 is SGHVS and CDR2 is FNYEAQ. The CDR3 covers 16 residues. CDR3: CASSLVASGSGDTQYF. The CDR3 region has the DNA TGTGCCAGCAGCTTAGTGGCTAGCGGGAGTGGAGATACGCAGTATTTT.

This chain joins TRBV4-1 and TRBJ1-3; D is undetermined. V was trimmed by 0 bases and J by 2 bases, leaving 2 bases between them. The CDR3 has 13 residues. Germline lookup yields CDR1 MGHRA and CDR2 YSYEKL. The CDR3 nucleotides are TGCGCCAGCAGCCAAGAACCTGGAAACACCATATATTTT. It yields the protein CASSQEPGNTIYF.

This clonotype appeared a few times. The V gene is TRBV6-6, the J gene TRBJ2-7; 8 bases map to TRBD2. The germline V gene has CDR1 MNHNY and CDR2 SVGAGI (reference sequence). The V and J ends lost 2 bases and 6 bases, in that order; junction bases with no gene match: 15. The CDR3 loop spans 17 amino acids. The CDR3 region has the DNA TGTGCCAGCAGTTACCGTCCCACCCAGCGGGAGTCTCCCGAGCAGTACTTC. Translated, it gives CASSYRPTQRESPEQYF.

This clonotype was seen more than once but under ten times. The V and J genes are TRBV4-3 and TRBJ2-1; TRBD2 matches 8 bases. The germline V gene has CDR1 LGHNA and CDR2 YSLEER. This CDR3 region has 17 residues. V trimming: 0 bases; J trimming: 3 bases; junction bases outside the gene matches: 7. CDR3 loop: CASSQDLGLAGYNEQFF. The CDR3 DNA sequence: TGCGCCAGCAGCCAAGATCTAGGGCTAGCGGGCTACAATGAGCAGTTCTTC.

This clonotype was seen a handful of times. The chain is built from TRBV9 and TRBJ1-1, with 9 bases that match TRBD1. This CDR3 comprises 13 residues. The junction had 8 bases not matched to a gene; V was cut back by 3 bases and J by 11 bases. The V gene's germline CDR1 is SGDLS and CDR2 YYNGEE. The CDR3, as DNA: TGTGCCAGCAGCGCCGGGACAGGGTGGGACGCTTTCTTT. This codes for CASSAGTGWDAFF.